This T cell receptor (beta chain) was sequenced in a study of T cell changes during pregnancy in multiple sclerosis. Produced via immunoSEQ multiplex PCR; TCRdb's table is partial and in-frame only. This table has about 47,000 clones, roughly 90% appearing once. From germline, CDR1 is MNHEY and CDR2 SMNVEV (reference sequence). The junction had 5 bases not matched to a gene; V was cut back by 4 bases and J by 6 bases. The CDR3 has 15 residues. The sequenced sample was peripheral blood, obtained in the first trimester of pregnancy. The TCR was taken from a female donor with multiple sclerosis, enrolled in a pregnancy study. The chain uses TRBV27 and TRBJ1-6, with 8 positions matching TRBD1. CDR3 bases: TGTGCCAGCAGTTCGTCGGGACAGGTTAATTCACCCCTCCACTTT. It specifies CASSSSGQVNSPLHF.